This T cell receptor beta chain was profiled in a study of early T cells in non-severe SARS-CoV-2 infection. A note on this clonotype: Antigen: not known.

Points from the study as a whole: Matching against VDJdb likely underestimated virus-specific expansions, favoring anti-spike CD8.

The TCR library protocol was used to attach unique molecular identifiers. These identifiers were attached to individual cDNA molecules. TCRdb reprocessed the 5' RACE reads via MiXCR and lists one record per CDR3 protein. In the table there are approximately 90,000 distinct CDR3 sequences, 15% to 20% of which are singletons. The sequence came from an adult who was a healthcare worker with PCR-confirmed SARS-CoV-2 infection or an uninfected control (not recorded which). The sequenced sample was whole blood, obtained at baseline.

The CDR3 spells CSASGAASTDTQYF. CDR3 DNA: TGCAGTGCTTCAGGGGCCGCGAGCACAGATACGCAGTATTTT. The chain uses TRBV20-1 and TRBJ2-3; maybe TRBD1 (6 bases). In germline, CDR1 is DFQATT, CDR2 SNEGSKA (reference sequence). CDR3 size: 14 residues. V was clipped by 5 bases and J by 0 bases, with 12 bases between them.